These 3 T cell receptor beta chains originate from one sample sequenced in a study of blood T cells in healthy people across ages. With a J-beta primer mix and a sample-barcoded 5' primer, a second PCR ran about 7 to 11 cycles. TCRdb re-analysed the 5' RACE reads in MiXCR, keeping a single row per CDR3 protein. Seen here are around 650,000 distinct CDR3 sequences, 32% observed once, and the top ten hold approximately 15%. Sequencing was carried out using blood. The receptors were gathered from an elderly woman in good health.

Comments on this clonotype: A much larger clone differs from this one at a single base, so this may be a read error. The chain has TRBV6-5 and TRBJ1-2; 9 nucleotides agree with TRBD1. This CDR3 is built from 15 residues. CDR1 MNHEY and CDR2 SVGAGI come from the germline V gene. J gave up 4 bases and V 8 bases, and 11 bases lay outside the gene matches. The CDR3 spells CASGTGQGAGYGYTF. CDR3 sequence (DNA): TGTGCCAGCGGGACGGGACAGGGAGCCGGCTATGGCTACACCTTC.

V usage is TRBV20-1 and J usage is TRBJ2-5, with TRBD2 identical over 8 bases. Germline V lookup: CDR1 DFQATT, CDR2 SNEGSKA (reference sequence). This CDR3 has 15 residues. V shed 5 bases and J 1 base; nucleotides not matched to a gene: 9. Here the CDR3 DNA reads TGCAGTGCTGCCCGAGCGGGGGCGTTCCAAGAGACCCAGTACTTC. Translation gives CSAARAGAFQETQYF.

This clonotype was counted many times. The CDR3 DNA reads as TGTGCCAGCAGCGTAGGAGGTAGGCAACAAGAGACCCAGTACTTC. It yields the protein CASSVGGRQQETQYF. The chain joins TRBV9 to TRBJ2-5; D uncertain. Trimming stripped 0 bases from V and 2 bases from J, with 11 bases between. The V gene's germline CDR1 is SGDLS and CDR2 YYNGEE. The CDR3 sequence is 15 residues long.